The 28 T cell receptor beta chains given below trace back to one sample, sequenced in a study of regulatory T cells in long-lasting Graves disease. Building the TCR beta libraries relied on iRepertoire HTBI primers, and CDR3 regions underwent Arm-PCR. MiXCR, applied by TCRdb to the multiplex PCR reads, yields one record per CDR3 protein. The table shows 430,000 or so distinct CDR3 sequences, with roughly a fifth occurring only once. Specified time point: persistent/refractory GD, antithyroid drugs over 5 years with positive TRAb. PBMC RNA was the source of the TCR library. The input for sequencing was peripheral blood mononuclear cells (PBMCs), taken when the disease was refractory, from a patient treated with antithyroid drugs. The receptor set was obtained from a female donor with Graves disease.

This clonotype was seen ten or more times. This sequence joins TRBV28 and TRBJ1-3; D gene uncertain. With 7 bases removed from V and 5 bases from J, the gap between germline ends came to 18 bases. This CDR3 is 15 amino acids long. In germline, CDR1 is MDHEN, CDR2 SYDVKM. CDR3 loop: CASKFEGENRNTIYF. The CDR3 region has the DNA TGTGCCAGCAAGTTTGAGGGCGAAAACCGAAACACCATATATTTT.

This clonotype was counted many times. The CDR3 coding sequence is TGTGCCAGCAGTTTCGGCAGCGGGAGGGCCTACGAGCAGTACTTC. Translated, it gives CASSFGSGRAYEQYF. The chain is built from TRBV27 and TRBJ2-7; 10 nucleotides line up with TRBD2. CDR1 is MNHEY, CDR2 SMNVEV, per germline (reference sequence). The CDR3 length is 15 residues. J lost 2 bases, V lost 3 bases, and 4 bases had no gene match.

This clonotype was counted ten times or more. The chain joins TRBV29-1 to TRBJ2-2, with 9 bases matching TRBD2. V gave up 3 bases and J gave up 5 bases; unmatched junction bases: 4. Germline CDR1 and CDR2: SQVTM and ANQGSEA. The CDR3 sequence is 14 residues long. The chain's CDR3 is CSVEREGVTGELFF. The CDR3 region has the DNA TGCAGCGTTGAGCGGGAGGGCGTGACCGGGGAGCTGTTTTTT.

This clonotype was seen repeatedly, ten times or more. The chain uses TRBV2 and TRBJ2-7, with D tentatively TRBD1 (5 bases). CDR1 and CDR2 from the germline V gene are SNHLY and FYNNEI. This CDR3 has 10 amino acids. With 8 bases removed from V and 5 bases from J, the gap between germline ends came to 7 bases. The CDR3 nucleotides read TGTGCCAGCTGGGGCGACGAGCAGTACTTC. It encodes CASWGDEQYF. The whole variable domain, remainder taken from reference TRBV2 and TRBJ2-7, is EPEVTQTPSHQVTQMGQEVILRCVPISNHLYFYWYRQILGQKVEFLVSFYNNEISEKSEIFDDQFSVERPDGSNFTLKIRSTKLEDSAMYFCASWGDEQYFGPGTRLTVT.

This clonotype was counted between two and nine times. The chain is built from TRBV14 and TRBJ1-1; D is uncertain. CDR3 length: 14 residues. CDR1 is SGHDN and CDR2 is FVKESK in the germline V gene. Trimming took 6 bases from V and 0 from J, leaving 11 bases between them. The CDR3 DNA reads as TGTGCCAGCAGACCACTTGCGCTGAACACTGAAGCTTTCTTT. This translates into CASRPLALNTEAFF.

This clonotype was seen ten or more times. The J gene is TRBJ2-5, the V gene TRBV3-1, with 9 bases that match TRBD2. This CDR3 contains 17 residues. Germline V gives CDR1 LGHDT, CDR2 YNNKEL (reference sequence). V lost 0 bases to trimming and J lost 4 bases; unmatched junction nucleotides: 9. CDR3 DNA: TGTGCCAGCAGCCAAGATTCCCCCCTAGCGGGAACAGAGACCCAGTACTTC. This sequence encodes CASSQDSPLAGTETQYF.

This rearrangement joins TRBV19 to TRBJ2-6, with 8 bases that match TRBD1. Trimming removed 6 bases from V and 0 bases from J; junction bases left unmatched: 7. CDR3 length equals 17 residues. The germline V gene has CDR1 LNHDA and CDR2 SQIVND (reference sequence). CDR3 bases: TGTGCCAGTAGCCCCGGGACAGGCCTCTCTGGGGCCAACGTCCTGACTTTC. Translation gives CASSPGTGLSGANVLTF.

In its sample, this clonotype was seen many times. DNA of the CDR3: TGTGCTAGTGGTTTGGTGGAGGATTACTCCTACGAGCAGTACTTC. Its translation is CASGLVEDYSYEQYF. The chain is built from TRBV12-5 and TRBJ2-7; weak D call: TRBD2 (5 bases). Germline CDR1 and CDR2: LGHNT and FRNRAP. The CDR3 is 15 residues long. V was cut by 0 bases and J by 0 bases, with 9 bases left in between.

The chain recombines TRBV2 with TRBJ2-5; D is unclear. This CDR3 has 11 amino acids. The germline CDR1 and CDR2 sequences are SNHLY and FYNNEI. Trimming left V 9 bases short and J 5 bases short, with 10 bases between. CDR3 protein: CASQNVETQYF. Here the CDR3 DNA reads TGTGCCAGTCAAAACGTGGAGACCCAGTACTTC.

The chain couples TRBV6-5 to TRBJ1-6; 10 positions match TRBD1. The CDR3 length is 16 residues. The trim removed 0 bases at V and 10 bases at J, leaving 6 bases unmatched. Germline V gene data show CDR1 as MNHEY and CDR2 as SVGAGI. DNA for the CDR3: TGTGCCAGCAGTTACTCTCGACAGGGGGCAACCTCACCCCTCCACTTT. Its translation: CASSYSRQGATSPLHF.

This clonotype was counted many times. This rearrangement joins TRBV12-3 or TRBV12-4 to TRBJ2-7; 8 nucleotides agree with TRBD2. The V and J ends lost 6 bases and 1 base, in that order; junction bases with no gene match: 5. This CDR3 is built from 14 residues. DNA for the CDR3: TGTGCCAGCAGCCTAGCGGGTACGTCCTACGAGCAGTACTTC. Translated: CASSLAGTSYEQYF.

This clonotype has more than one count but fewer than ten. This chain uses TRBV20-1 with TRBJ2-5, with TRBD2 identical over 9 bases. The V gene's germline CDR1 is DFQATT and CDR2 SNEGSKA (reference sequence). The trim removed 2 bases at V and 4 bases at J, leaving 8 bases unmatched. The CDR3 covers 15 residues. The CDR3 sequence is CSARLAGGVIETQYF. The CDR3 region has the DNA TGCAGTGCTAGATTGGCGGGAGGGGTGATAGAGACCCAGTACTTC.

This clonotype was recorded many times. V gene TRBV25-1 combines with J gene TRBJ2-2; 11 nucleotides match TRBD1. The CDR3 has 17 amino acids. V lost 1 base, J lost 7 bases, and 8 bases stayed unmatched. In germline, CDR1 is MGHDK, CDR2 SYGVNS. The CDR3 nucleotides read TGTGCCAGCAGTGAATCCGGGACAGGGGGTCGGGTCGGGGAGCTGTTTTTT. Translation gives CASSESGTGGRVGELFF.

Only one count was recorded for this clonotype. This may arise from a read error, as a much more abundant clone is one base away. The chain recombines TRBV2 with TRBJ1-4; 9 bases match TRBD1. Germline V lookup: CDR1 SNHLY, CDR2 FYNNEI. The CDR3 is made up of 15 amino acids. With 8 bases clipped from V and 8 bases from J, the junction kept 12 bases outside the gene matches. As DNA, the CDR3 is TGTGCCAGCGTGGAAGGGGACAGGGAAGAAGAAAAACTGTTTTTT. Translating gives CASVEGDREEEKLFF.

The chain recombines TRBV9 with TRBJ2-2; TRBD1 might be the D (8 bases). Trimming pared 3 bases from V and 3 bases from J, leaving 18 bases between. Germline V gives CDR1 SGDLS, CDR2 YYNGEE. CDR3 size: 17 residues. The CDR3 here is CASSGRGGTGDTGELFF. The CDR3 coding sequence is TGTGCCAGCAGCGGAAGGGGGGGGACAGGCGACACCGGGGAGCTGTTTTTT.

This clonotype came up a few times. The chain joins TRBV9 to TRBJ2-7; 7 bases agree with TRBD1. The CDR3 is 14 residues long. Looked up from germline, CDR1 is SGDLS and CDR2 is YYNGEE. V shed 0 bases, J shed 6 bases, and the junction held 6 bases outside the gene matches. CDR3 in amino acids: CASSVAGTAFEQYF. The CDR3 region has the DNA TGTGCCAGCAGCGTAGCTGGGACAGCTTTCGAGCAGTACTTC.

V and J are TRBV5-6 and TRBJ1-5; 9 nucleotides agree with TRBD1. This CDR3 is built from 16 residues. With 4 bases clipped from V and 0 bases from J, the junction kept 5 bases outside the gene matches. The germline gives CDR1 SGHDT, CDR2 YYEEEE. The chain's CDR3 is CASSAGTGNSNQPQHF. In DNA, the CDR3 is TGTGCCAGCAGCGCTGGGACAGGGAATAGCAATCAGCCCCAGCATTTT. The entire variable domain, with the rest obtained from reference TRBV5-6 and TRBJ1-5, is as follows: DAGVTQSPTHLIKTRGQQVTLRCSPKSGHDTVSWYQQALGQGPQFIFQYYEEEERQRGNFPDRFSGHQFPNYSSELNVNALLLGDSALYLCASSAGTGNSNQPQHFGDGTRLSIL.

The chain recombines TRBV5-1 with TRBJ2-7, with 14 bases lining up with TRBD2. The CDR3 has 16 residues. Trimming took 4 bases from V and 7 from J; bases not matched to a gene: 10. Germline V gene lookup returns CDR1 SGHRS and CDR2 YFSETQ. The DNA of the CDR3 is TGCGCCAGCAGCACCGGGACTAGCGGGAGACCTTGGGAGCAGTACTTC. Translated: CASSTGTSGRPWEQYF.

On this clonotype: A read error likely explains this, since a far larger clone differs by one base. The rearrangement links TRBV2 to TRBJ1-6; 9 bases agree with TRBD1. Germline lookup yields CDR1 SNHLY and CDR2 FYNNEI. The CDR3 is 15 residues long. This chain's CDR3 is CAGSAGQGNNSPLHF. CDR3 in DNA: TGTGCCGGCAGTGCCGGACAGGGGAATAATTCACCCCTCCACTTT.

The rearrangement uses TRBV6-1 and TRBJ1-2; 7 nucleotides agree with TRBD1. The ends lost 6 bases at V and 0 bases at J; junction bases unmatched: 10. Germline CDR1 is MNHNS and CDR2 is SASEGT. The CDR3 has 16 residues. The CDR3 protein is CASRKTGANANYGYTF. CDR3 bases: TGTGCCAGCAGAAAAACAGGGGCGAATGCTAACTATGGCTACACCTTC.

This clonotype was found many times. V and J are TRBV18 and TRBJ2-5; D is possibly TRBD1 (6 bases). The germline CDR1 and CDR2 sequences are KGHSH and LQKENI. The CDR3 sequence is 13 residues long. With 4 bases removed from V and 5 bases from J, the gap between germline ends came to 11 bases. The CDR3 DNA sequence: TGTGCCAGCTCACAACAGGGTTCTGAGACCCAGTACTTC. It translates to CASSQQGSETQYF.

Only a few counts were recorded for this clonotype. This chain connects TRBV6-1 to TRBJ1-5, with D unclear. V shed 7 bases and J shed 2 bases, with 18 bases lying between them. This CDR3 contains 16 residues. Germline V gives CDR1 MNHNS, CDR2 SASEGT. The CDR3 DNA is TGTGCCAGCACCTTCCCGGTGAGGGAGGGCAATCAGCCCCAGCATTTT. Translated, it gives CASTFPVREGNQPQHF.

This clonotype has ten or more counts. CDR3 loop: CASSDITGSYNSPLHF. CDR3 in DNA: TGTGCCAGCAGTGATATCACGGGCTCCTATAATTCACCCCTCCACTTT. The chain joins TRBV6-1 to TRBJ1-6, with D uncertain. Trimming took 3 bases from V and 0 from J, leaving 9 bases between them. Germline lookup yields CDR1 MNHNS and CDR2 SASEGT. The CDR3 totals 16 residues.

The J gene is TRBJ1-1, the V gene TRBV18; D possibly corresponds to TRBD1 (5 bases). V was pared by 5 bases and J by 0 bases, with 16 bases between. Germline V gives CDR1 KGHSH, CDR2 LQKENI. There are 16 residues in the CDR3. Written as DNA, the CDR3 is TGTGCCAGCTCAACAGACAGACTGCGCATGAACACTGAAGCTTTCTTT. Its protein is CASSTDRLRMNTEAFF.

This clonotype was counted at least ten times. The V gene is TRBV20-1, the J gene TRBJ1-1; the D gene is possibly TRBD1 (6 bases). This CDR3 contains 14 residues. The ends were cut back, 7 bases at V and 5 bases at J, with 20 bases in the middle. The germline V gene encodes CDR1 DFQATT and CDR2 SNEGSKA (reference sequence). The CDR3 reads CSETIPDRFTEAFF. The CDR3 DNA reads TGCAGTGAGACCATTCCCGACAGGTTTACTGAAGCTTTCTTT.

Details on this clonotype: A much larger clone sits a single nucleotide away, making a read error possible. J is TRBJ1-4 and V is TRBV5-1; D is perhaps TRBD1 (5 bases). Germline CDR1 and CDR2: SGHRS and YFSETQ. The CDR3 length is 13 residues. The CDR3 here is CASSRARGEKLLF. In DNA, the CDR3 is TGCGCCAGCAGCCGAGCCCGGGGGGAAAAACTGCTTTTT.

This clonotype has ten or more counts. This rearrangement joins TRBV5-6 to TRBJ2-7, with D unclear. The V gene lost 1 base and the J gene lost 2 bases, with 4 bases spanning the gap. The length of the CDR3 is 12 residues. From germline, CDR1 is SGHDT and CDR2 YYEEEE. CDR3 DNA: TGTGCCAGCAGCTTGACTCCCTACGAGCAGTACTTC. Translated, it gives CASSLTPYEQYF.

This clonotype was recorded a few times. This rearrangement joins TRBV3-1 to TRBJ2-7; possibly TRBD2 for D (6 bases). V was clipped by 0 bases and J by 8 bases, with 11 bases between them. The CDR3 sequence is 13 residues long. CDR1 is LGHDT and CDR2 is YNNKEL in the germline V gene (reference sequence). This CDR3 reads CASSQEVGGKQYF. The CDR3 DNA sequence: TGTGCCAGCAGCCAAGAGGTAGGAGGGAAGCAGTACTTC.